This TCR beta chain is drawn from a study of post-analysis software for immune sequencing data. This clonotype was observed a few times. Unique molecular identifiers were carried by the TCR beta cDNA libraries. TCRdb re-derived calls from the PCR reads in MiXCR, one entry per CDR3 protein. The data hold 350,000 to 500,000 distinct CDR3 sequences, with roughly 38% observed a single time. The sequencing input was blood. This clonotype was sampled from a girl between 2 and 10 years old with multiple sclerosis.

For the CDR3, the DNA is TGCAGTGCTACTAGTGCTAGCAGGTACGAGCAGTACTTC. It yields the protein CSATSASRYEQYF. The chain uses TRBV20-1 and TRBJ2-7; a possible D gene is TRBD2 (5 bases). The germline gives CDR1 DFQATT, CDR2 SNEGSKA (reference sequence). CDR3 length equals 13 residues. Trimming took 4 bases from V and 4 from J, leaving 14 bases between them.